This TCR beta chain derives from a study of cytomegalovirus exposure and HLA in healthy donors. The PCR had 60 Vbeta and 13 Jbeta primers. Sequencing was performed with immunoSEQ multiplex PCR; in TCRdb, only in-frame clones are kept and a portion is missing. The repertoire holds 140,000 to 150,000 clones, roughly 79% seen once, with around 7% in the top ten. Between the trimmed V and J ends, which lost 4 bases and 4 bases, there was a span of 16 bases. Germline V gives CDR1 SGHRS, CDR2 YFSETQ. CDR3 length: 15 amino acids. This clonotype was obtained from a woman in her thirties or forties in good health and CMV-seropositive. V usage is TRBV5-1 and J usage is TRBJ2-3; D might be TRBD2 (7 bases). Sequencing input: PBMCs. The CDR3, as DNA: TGCGCCAGCAGCCGGACGGGGGGCCAGCCAGATACGCAGTATTTT. Translation: CASSRTGGQPDTQYF.